What follows are 5 T cell receptor beta chains derived from one specimen sequenced in a study of blood T cell repertoires in COVID-19. Method: immunoSEQ multiplex PCR; TCRdb's copy keeps in-frame clones and lacks some. Of some 180,000 clones detected, around 85% appear once; the ten largest clones hold 6.2%. The source material was PBMCs or T cells enriched from blood (not recorded which). Source of these receptors: a man aged 35 to 55 who had recovered from COVID-19.

The rearrangement uses TRBV5-1 and TRBJ2-7; 9 bases map to TRBD1. CDR3 length: 15 amino acids. From germline, CDR1 is SGHRS and CDR2 YFSETQ. J was trimmed by 3 bases and V by 7 bases; bases with no gene match: 11. The CDR3 is CASRPGTGSYYEQYF. CDR3 coding DNA: TGCGCCAGCCGACCAGGGACAGGGTCGTACTACGAGCAGTACTTC.

This chain uses TRBV19 with TRBJ1-4; D is uncertain. Germline loops: CDR1 LNHDA, CDR2 SQIVND (reference sequence). Trimming removed 4 bases at V and 7 bases at J, with 16 bases between. CDR3 length: 15 residues. CDR3 DNA sequence: TGTGCCAGTAGTAATGGGGAGGGATTAGCTGAAAAACTGTTTTTT. As protein: CASSNGEGLAEKLFF.

This clone was recorded a few times. J is TRBJ1-2 and V is TRBV3-1 (or the pseudogene TRBV3-2), with unresolved D. Trimming stripped 8 bases from V and 4 bases from J, with 8 bases between. The CDR3 loop spans 11 amino acids. Germline V CDR1 and CDR2: LGHDT, YNNKEL (reference sequence). The DNA for the CDR3 is TGTGCCAGCTCTTCGGTCTATGGCTACACCTTC. It yields the protein CASSSVYGYTF.

J is TRBJ1-1 and V is TRBV9; D ambiguous. CDR3 length: 16 amino acids. V lost 0 bases, J lost 6 bases, and 18 bases lay in between. Germline V CDR1 and CDR2: SGDLS, YYNGEE. The CDR3 is CASSVDHVFSSSEAFF. The CDR3, as DNA: TGTGCCAGCAGCGTAGATCACGTTTTCTCGAGCTCTGAAGCTTTCTTT.

A single count supports this clone. This chain links TRBV7-8 with TRBJ2-5, with D possibly TRBD1 on 5 matching bases. Trimming took 2 bases from V and 3 from J, leaving 16 bases between them. Germline CDR1 reads SGHVS; CDR2 reads FQNEAQ. CDR3 length: 16 amino acids. CDR3 residues: CASSLSAPGSKETQYF. The CDR3 nucleotides read TGTGCCAGCAGCTTATCGGCGCCAGGGTCTAAAGAGACCCAGTACTTC.